This T cell receptor (beta chain) stems from a study of shared clonotypes between healthy human individuals. This CDR3 comprises 13 residues. Germline V gene sequence: CDR1 MNHEY, CDR2 SMNVEV (reference sequence). V shed 6 bases and J shed 9 bases, with 14 bases lying between them. About this clone itself: Its antigen is unknown.

The authors ran the assay at deep level. The repertoire was sequenced with immunoSEQ multiplex PCR; TCRdb's copy has only in-frame clones and lacks some. Of 550,000 to 750,000 clones listed, about 91% are singletons. Naive CD8 cells comprised CD45RO-negative, CCR7-positively selected cells, excluding terminally differentiated effector memory CD45RA+ cells. Findings and limits, study-wide: Sharing across several donors was seen in 4% to 6.5% of naive CD4 clonotypes. Against clonotypes common to all four donors, non-shared ones had lower generation probabilities. It was only blood that was sampled, and tissue repertoires likely differ.

The sequencing sample was made of naive CD8+ T cells sorted from blood. The chain has TRBV27 and TRBJ2-2; the D gene is possibly TRBD2 (5 bases). This receptor was taken from a man aged 25 to 40 in good health. The CDR3 DNA reads as TGTGCCAGCAGAAGACTACAATCTCGGGAGCTGTTTTTT. Its translation is CASRRLQSRELFF.